The present T cell receptor (beta chain) was sequenced within a study of T cell responses to AZD1222 COVID-19 vaccine. Regarding the study as a whole: Only a handful of AZD1222 recipients, about six in all, had baseline seropositivity.

With respect to this clone: Its specificity is not known.

V was trimmed by 4 bases and J by 7 bases, leaving 18 bases between them. CDR1 is SGHNT, CDR2 YYREEE, per germline (reference sequence). This CDR3 is 15 amino acids long. Clones were read by immunoSEQ multiplex PCR, and TCRdb kept only the in-frame ones, dropping some. The sample consists of over 100,000 clones, about nine tenths of them appearing once. The source is an adult in good health. The sequenced sample was peripheral blood, obtained on day 0 of AZD1222 vaccination. This chain connects TRBV5-4 to TRBJ2-1, with a possible D match to TRBD2 (6 bases). The CDR3 coding sequence is TGTGCCAGCAGCAAGGGACCCCCGGGGGTGAATGAGCAGTTCTTC. This encodes CASSKGPPGVNEQFF.